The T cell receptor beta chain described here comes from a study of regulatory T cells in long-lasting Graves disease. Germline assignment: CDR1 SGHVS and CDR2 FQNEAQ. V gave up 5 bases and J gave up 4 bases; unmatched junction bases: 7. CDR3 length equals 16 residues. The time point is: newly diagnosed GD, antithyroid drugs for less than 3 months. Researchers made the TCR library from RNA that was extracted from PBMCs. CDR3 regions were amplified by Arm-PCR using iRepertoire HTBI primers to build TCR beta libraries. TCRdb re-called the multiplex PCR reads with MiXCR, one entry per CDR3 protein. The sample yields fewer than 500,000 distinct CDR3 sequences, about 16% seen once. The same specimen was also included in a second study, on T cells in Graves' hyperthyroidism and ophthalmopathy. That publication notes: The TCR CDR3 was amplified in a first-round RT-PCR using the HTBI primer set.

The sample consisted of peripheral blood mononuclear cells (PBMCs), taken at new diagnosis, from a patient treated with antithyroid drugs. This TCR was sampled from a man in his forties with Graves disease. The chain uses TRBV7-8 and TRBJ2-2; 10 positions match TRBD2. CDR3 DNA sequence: TGTGCCAGCAGCAACGGACTAGCGGACCTCACCGGGGAGCTGTTTTTT. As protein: CASSNGLADLTGELFF.